The following is a T cell receptor beta chain sequence with its context. This sample was taken from a study of CD8+ T cells in alopecia areata. Study summary: The investigators scored severity in treated patients by the percentage of affected scalp area.

The treatment: oral pan-JAK inhibitor, 5-10 mg twice daily. PBMCs yielded sorted CD4+ and CD8+ T cells. The CDR3 is 16 residues long. Germline lookup yields CDR1 MNHEY and CDR2 SMNVEV (reference sequence). V was pared by 10 bases and J by 3 bases, with 22 bases between. RNA extraction and reverse transcription yielded cDNA as sequencing template. Repertoires were generated with immunoSEQ multiplex PCR, while TCRdb's copy carries only in-frame clones and drops some. Here the sample spans 200,000 or so clones, roughly 60% being singletons. The V and J genes are TRBV27 and TRBJ2-1; D call uncertain. This specimen consisted of CD4+ T cells sorted from blood, obtained at week 24, from a patient treated with tofacitinib. This receptor was taken from a human donor with alopecia areata. The CDR3 DNA reads as TGTGCCACCAAGACCGGGTCCTCTCCACGCTACAATGAGCAGTTCTTC. Its translation is CATKTGSSPRYNEQFF.